One and the same sample provided the 24 T cell receptor beta chains below, sequenced in a study of human T cells and chemical hapten exposure. The time point: patch test 3, about 24 weeks after DPC sensitization. The sample's treatment: therapeutic diphenylcyclopropenone sensitization with weekly scalp DPC. TCRdb used MiXCR to reprocess the RACE reads, holding one entry per CDR3 protein. The sample has 80,000 to 100,000 distinct CDR3 sequences; 10% to 12% are singletons. The specimen was whole blood, collected in connection with sensitization to the hapten diphenylcyclopropenone (DPC). The receptors were gathered from a woman aged 45-65 years with alopecia areata. Some clones in this sample may be carry-over from other donors' samples.

This chain links TRBV27 with TRBJ1-6; D uncertain. There are 12 residues in the CDR3. V was cut by 8 bases and J by 5 bases, with 7 bases left in between. Looked up from germline, CDR1 is MNHEY and CDR2 is SMNVEV (reference sequence). This CDR3 is CASAANNSPLHF. The CDR3 DNA follows: TGTGCCAGCGCGGCTAATAATTCACCCCTCCACTTT.

The sample holds a few counts of this clonotype. Relative to the germline gene, one junction end is altered; a read error may explain this. CDR3 sequence: CASGTGVSENTIYF. In nucleotides, the CDR3 is TGTGCTAGTGGAACGGGGGTCTCTGAAAACACCATATATTTT. V is TRBV12-5 and J is TRBJ1-3; D possibly corresponds to TRBD1 (5 bases). Germline assignment: CDR1 LGHNT and CDR2 FRNRAP. The CDR3 is 14 amino acids.

This clonotype occurred many times. The rearrangement uses TRBV10-2 and TRBJ2-5; D is undetermined. This CDR3 is built from 15 residues. The V and J ends lost 8 bases and 1 base respectively, with 17 bases between them. From germline, CDR1 is WSHSY and CDR2 SAAADI. CDR3 nucleotide sequence: TGCGCCAGCTCTCCCGGAAGACGATTCCAAGAGACCCAGTACTTC. Residues: CASSPGRRFQETQYF.

The table lists this clonotype with many counts. The V gene is TRBV5-4, the J gene TRBJ2-1, with TRBD2 matching 9 bases. V lost 5 bases to trimming and J lost 5 bases; unmatched junction nucleotides: 8. The germline V gene has CDR1 SGHNT and CDR2 YYREEE (reference sequence). The CDR3 consists of 15 residues. CDR3: CASRHTSGLNNEQFF. CDR3 DNA sequence: TGTGCCAGCAGACATACTAGCGGGCTAAACAATGAGCAGTTCTTC.

Remarks on this clonotype: A read error may be the cause here, since a much bigger clone is one base away. The rearrangement uses TRBV7-6 and TRBJ2-2, with D perhaps assigned TRBD1 or TRBD2 (5 bases each). Germline loops: CDR1 SGHVS, CDR2 FNYEAQ. The CDR3 runs 17 residues. V gave up 2 bases and J gave up 2 bases, with 15 bases separating them. The CDR3: CASSLNIRGENTGELFF. CDR3 sequence (DNA): TGTGCCAGCAGCTTAAATATCCGAGGGGAAAACACCGGGGAGCTGTTTTTT.

Ten or more counts support this clonotype. The chain uses TRBV6-2 or TRBV6-3 and TRBJ2-3; no firm D call. V was trimmed by 6 bases and J by 3 bases, leaving 10 bases between them. The CDR3 sequence is 13 residues long. Germline V lookup: CDR1 MNHEY, CDR2 SVGEGT. CDR3 region: CASRGLGTDTQYF. CDR3 sequence (DNA): TGTGCCAGCAGGGGCCTGGGGACAGATACGCAGTATTTT.

The sample holds a few counts of this clonotype. The rearrangement joins TRBV7-9 to TRBJ2-1; perhaps TRBD2 as D (6 bases). The CDR3 totals 14 residues. CDR1 and CDR2 (germline): SEHNR, FQNEAQ (reference sequence). V shed 5 bases and J shed 5 bases, with 13 bases lying between them. In DNA, the CDR3 is TGTGCCAGCAGCGAACGCCGGGAGCACAATGAGCAGTTCTTC. Its translation: CASSERREHNEQFF.

In this sample, this clonotype turned up a few times. The V and J genes are TRBV5-1 and TRBJ2-1; D unresolved. The ends were cut back, 4 bases at V and 7 bases at J, with 18 bases in the middle. From germline, CDR1 is SGHRS and CDR2 YFSETQ. This CDR3 spans 15 amino acids. CDR3 loop: CASSLGDTWGNEQFF. In DNA, the CDR3 is TGCGCCAGCAGCCTCGGCGATACCTGGGGTAATGAGCAGTTCTTC.

This rearrangement joins TRBV6-6 to TRBJ2-2; 8 positions match TRBD1. After removal of 11 bases from V and 7 bases from J, the junction contained 12 bases not matched to a gene. Germline V gives CDR1 MNHNY, CDR2 SVGAGI (reference sequence). The CDR3 totals 14 residues. CDR3 sequence (DNA): TGTGCCGCCTGGAAGACAGGGGCTATCGGGGAGCTGTTTTTT. Translating gives CAAWKTGAIGELFF.

This clonotype was picked up many times. V gene TRBV12-3 or TRBV12-4 combines with J gene TRBJ2-1; 8 bases agree with TRBD1. J lost 0 bases, V lost 8 bases, and 12 bases had no gene match. CDR3 size: 17 residues. The CDR3 DNA sequence: TGTGCCAGCGTCTACAGGGGGTTCAAGAGCTCCTACAATGAGCAGTTCTTC. Translating gives CASVYRGFKSSYNEQFF.

Ten or more counts support this clonotype. The chain links TRBV6-2 or TRBV6-3 to TRBJ1-1; 9 bases align to TRBD1. The CDR3 is 14 residues long. V gave up 6 bases and J gave up 4 bases; unmatched junction bases: 6. CDR1 is MNHEY and CDR2 is SVGEGT in the germline V gene. The CDR3 region has the DNA TGTGCCAGCAGGTCTACAGGGGGCCGCACTGAAGCTTTCTTT. It yields the protein CASRSTGGRTEAFF.

This clonotype was found many times. V is TRBV12-3 or TRBV12-4 and J is TRBJ1-1; possible D gene TRBD1, 6 bases. The CDR3 extends over 14 amino acids. Trimming shortened V by 2 bases and J by 6 bases, and 13 bases separated the two germline ends. CDR3 nucleotide sequence: TGTGCCAGCAGTTTAAACAGGGCGGGGTCTGAAGCTTTCTTT. Amino acids: CASSLNRAGSEAFF.

This clonotype was recorded many times. The chain combines TRBV3-1 with TRBJ1-5; the D gene is possibly TRBD1 (5 bases). The V end was cut by 4 bases, the J end by 3 bases, with 13 bases between. Germline values: CDR1 LGHDT, CDR2 YNNKEL (reference sequence). The CDR3 is 15 residues long. This chain's CDR3 is CASSRHDSPNQPQHF. The DNA for the CDR3 is TGTGCCAGCAGCCGGCATGACAGTCCCAATCAGCCCCAGCATTTT.

This clonotype came up many times. The gene calls are TRBV28 and TRBJ2-1, with no clear D. CDR1 and CDR2 from the germline V gene are MDHEN and SYDVKM. V shed 3 bases and J shed 3 bases, with 12 bases lying between them. This CDR3 has 15 amino acids. The CDR3 here is CASSFMRSVYNEQFF. DNA for the CDR3: TGTGCCAGCAGTTTTATGAGGAGCGTCTACAATGAGCAGTTCTTC.

This clonotype has at least ten counts. The V and J genes are TRBV6-5 and TRBJ2-5, with 9 nucleotides matching TRBD2. The junction had 8 bases not matched to a gene; V was cut back by 0 bases and J by 9 bases. The CDR3 length is 15 residues. From germline, CDR1 is MNHEY and CDR2 SVGAGI. As DNA, the CDR3 is TGTGCCAGCAGTTACTCGCCGGCTAGCGGGGCGTCCCAGTACTTC. This codes for CASSYSPASGASQYF.

With regard to this clonotype: A read error may produce the germline difference seen at one junction end. V and J are TRBV9 and TRBJ2-2; TRBD2 agrees at 9 bases. Germline CDR1 and CDR2: SGDLS and YYNGEE. The CDR3 spans 16 residues. This chain's CDR3 is CVSSVVASGKDGELFF. The CDR3 nucleotides read TGTGTCAGCAGCGTAGTGGCTAGCGGGAAGGACGGGGAGCTGTTTTTT.

This clonotype was counted many times. J is TRBJ1-1 and V is TRBV12-3 or TRBV12-4, with TRBD1 as a possible D gene (6 bases). Between the trimmed V and J ends, which lost 6 bases and 7 bases, there was a span of 15 bases. CDR3 length: 13 residues. CDR3 region: CASRRTVGGEAFF. The CDR3 nucleotides read TGTGCCAGCAGGAGGACAGTTGGGGGTGAAGCTTTCTTT.

The chain is built from TRBV5-1 and TRBJ2-2; no firm D call. Per the germline V gene, CDR1 is SGHRS and CDR2 is YFSETQ. The V and J ends lost 2 bases and 9 bases respectively, with 17 bases between them. This CDR3 spans 15 amino acids. The CDR3 DNA is TGCGCCAGCAGCTTCGCCTTTACTTCAGGCCGGGAGCTGTTTTTT. Its protein is CASSFAFTSGRELFF.

Remarks on this clonotype: A much larger clone is a single base away; this may be a read error. This chain links TRBV9 with TRBJ2-1; a possible D gene is TRBD1 (6 bases). The CDR3 is made up of 15 amino acids. Germline CDR1 SGDLS, CDR2 YYNGEE. V dropped 2 bases and J dropped 4 bases, with 13 bases sitting between them. The CDR3 DNA is TGTGCCAGCAGCGTTGGGGGCCCGAAATACAATGAGCAGTTCTTC. Translating it yields CASSVGGPKYNEQFF.

The chain links TRBV11-2 to TRBJ2-5, with 11 bases that match TRBD2. The CDR3 contains 16 residues. With 4 bases clipped from V and 2 bases from J, the junction kept 6 bases outside the gene matches. Germline V gene sequence: CDR1 SGHAT, CDR2 FQNNGV. CDR3 region: CASSSRLAGLQETQYF. The CDR3 region has the DNA TGTGCCAGCAGCTCCCGACTAGCGGGACTTCAAGAGACCCAGTACTTC.

This clonotype has just a few counts. The gene calls are TRBV11-2 and TRBJ2-3; 11 bases match TRBD2. Germline CDR1 and CDR2: SGHAT and FQNNGV. V lost 7 bases to trimming and J lost 3 bases; unmatched junction nucleotides: 6. CDR3 length: 15 amino acids. The CDR3 region has the DNA TGTGCCAGCATAGTAGCGGGAGGGCGGACAGATACGCAGTATTTT. Translation gives CASIVAGGRTDTQYF.

This clonotype was picked up many times. This chain connects TRBV20-1 to TRBJ2-5; 9 bases match TRBD2. Per germline, CDR1 DFQATT and CDR2 SNEGSKA (reference sequence). The V gene end was trimmed by 3 bases and the J gene end by 6 bases; junction bases not matched to a gene: 8. This CDR3 is built from 14 residues. The CDR3 DNA reads as TGCAGTGCTAGGGGGCGGGAGGGCCTGCAGACCCAGTACTTC. Its protein is CSARGREGLQTQYF.

This clonotype was found many times. This CDR3 reads CASSSGQGYYEQYF. In nucleotides, the CDR3 is TGTGCCAGCTCGTCCGGACAGGGCTACTACGAGCAGTACTTC. V and J are TRBV18 and TRBJ2-7; 8 nucleotides agree with TRBD1. The CDR3 runs to 14 residues. Looked up from germline, CDR1 is KGHSH and CDR2 is LQKENI. V lost 6 bases, J lost 3 bases, and 7 bases stayed unmatched.

The table lists this clonotype with a few counts. This chain connects TRBV6-5 to TRBJ2-2; tentatively, D is TRBD1 (6 bases). V was clipped by 5 bases and J by 0 bases, with 10 bases between them. This CDR3 region has 15 residues. CDR1 MNHEY and CDR2 SVGAGI come from the germline V gene. CDR3 residues: CASSRDNPNTGELFF. The CDR3 DNA reads as TGTGCCAGCAGTCGGGACAATCCGAACACCGGGGAGCTGTTTTTT.